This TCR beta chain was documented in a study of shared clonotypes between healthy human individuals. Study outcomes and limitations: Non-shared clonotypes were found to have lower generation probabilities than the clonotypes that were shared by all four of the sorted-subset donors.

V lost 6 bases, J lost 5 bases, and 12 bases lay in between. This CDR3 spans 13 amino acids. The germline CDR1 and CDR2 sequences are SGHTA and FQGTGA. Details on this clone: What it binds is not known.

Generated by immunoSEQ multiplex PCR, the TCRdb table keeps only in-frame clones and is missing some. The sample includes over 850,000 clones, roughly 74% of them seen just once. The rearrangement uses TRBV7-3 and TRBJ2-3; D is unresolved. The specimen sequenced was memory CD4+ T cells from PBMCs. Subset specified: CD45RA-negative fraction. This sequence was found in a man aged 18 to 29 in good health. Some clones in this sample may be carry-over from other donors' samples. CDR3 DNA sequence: TGTGCCAGCAGTCCGGGTCCAAAAGATACGCAGTATTTT. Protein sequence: CASSPGPKDTQYF. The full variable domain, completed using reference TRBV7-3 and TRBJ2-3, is GAGVSQTPSNKVTEKGKYVELRCDPISGHTALYWYRQSLGQGPEFLIYFQGTGAADDSGLPNDRFFAVRPEGSVSTLKIQRTERGDSAVYLCASSPGPKDTQYFGPGTRLTVL.